These T cell receptor beta chains were read from a single sample in a study of regulatory T cells. Generated by immunoSEQ multiplex PCR, the TCRdb table keeps only in-frame clones and is missing some. The table lists 20,000 or so clones, 93% of them singletons, with 3.5% to 4% in the top ten. The sequenced sample consisted of CD8+ T cells sorted from blood. Source of these receptors: a child younger than 10 with CD3G deficiency. CDR3s include the opening cysteine and the closing phenylalanine or tryptophan. D genes are given only for firm matches. Not every row has a clone size; where given, it reads once, few, many or a size class.

NA	TRBV28	TRBJ2-7	14	NA	CASSSYRSSYEQYF	TGTGCCAGCAGTTCCTACAGGAGCTCCTACGAGCAGTACTTC
medium-sized	TRBV28	TRBJ1-6	14	NA	CASSFGTYNSPLHF	TGTGCCAGCAGTTTCGGGACCTATAATTCACCCCTCCACTTT
NA	TRBV28	TRBJ2-5	15	TRBD2	CASSPRTSGRETQYF	TGTGCCAGCAGCCCCCGGACTAGCGGGAGGGAGACCCAGTACTTC
NA	TRBV28	TRBJ2-7	14	TRBD2	CASSLAGLSYEQYF	TGTGCCAGCAGCCTAGCGGGGCTTAGCTACGAGCAGTACTTC
NA	TRBV11-2	TRBJ2-7	11	NA	CASSFSYEQYF	TGTGCCAGCAGCTTTTCCTACGAGCAGTACTTC
once	TRBV7-9	TRBJ1-4	16	NA	CASSSFLGVSNEKLFF	TGTGCCAGCAGCTCCTTCCTAGGGGTCTCTAATGAAAAACTGTTTTTT
NA	TRBV6-8	TRBJ2-3	16	TRBD1	CASSHGDRGRVDTQYF	TGTGCCAGCAGTCACGGGGACAGGGGGCGCGTAGATACGCAGTATTTT
once	TRBV9	TRBJ2-3	15	NA	CASSVLDSSTDTQYF	TGTGCCAGCAGCGTATTGGATAGTTCCACAGATACGCAGTATTTT
NA	TRBV7-2	TRBJ2-1	19	TRBD2	CASSLGGTSGRFRGYEQFF	TGTGCCAGCAGCTTAGGAGGGACTAGCGGGAGGTTCCGGGGCTATGAGCAGTTCTTC
NA	TRBV6-6	TRBJ1-1	12	NA	CASSYGGGEAFF	TGTGCCAGCAGTTACGGGGGAGGGGAAGCTTTCTTT
NA	TRBV7-8	TRBJ2-1	13	TRBD2	CASSSLAGDEQFF	TGTGCCAGCAGCTCCCTAGCGGGAGATGAGCAGTTCTTC